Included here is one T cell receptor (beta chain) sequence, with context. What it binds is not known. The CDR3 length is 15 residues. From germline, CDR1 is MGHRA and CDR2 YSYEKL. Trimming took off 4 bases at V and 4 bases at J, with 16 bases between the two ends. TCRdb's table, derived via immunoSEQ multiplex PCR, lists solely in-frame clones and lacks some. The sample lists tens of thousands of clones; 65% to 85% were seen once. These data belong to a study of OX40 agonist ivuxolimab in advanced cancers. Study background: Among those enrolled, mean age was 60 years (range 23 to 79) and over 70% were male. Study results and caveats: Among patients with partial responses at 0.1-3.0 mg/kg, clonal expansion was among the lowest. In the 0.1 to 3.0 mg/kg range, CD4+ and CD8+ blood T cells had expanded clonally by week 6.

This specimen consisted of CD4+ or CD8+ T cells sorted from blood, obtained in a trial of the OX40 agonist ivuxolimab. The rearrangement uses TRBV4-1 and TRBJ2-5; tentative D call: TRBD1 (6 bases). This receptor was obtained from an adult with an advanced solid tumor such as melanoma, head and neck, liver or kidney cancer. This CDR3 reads CASSPRWTETETQYF. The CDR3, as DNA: TGCGCCAGCAGCCCCCGTTGGACAGAGACAGAGACCCAGTACTTC.